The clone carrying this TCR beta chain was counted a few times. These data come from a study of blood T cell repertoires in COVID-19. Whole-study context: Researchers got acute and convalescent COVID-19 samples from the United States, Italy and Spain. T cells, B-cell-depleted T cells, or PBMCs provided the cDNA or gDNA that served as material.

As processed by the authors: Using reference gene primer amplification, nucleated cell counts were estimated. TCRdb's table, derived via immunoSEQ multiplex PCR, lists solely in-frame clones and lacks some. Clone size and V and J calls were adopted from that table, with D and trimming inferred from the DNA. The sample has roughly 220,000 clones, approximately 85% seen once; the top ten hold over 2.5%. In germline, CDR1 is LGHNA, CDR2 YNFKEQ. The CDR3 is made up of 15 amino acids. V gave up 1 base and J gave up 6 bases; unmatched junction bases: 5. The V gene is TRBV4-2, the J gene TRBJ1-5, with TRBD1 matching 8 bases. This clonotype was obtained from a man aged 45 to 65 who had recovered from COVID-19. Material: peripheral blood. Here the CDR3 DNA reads TGTGCCAGCAGCCAAGCCAGGACAGGGACTCAGCCCCAGCATTTT. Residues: CASSQARTGTQPQHF.